These 18 T cell receptor beta chains share one sample of origin, sequenced in a study of blood T cells in healthy people across ages. With a J-beta primer mix and a sample-barcoded 5' primer, a second PCR ran 7 to 11 cycles. TCRdb re-derived calls from the 5' RACE reads in MiXCR, one entry per CDR3 protein. The data contain roughly 1.9 million distinct CDR3 sequences, roughly 43% of them seen just once; the ten biggest clones take up under 30%. Sequencing was performed on blood. The source is a human donor in good health.

The V call is TRBV6-5, the J call TRBJ2-7; weak D call: TRBD1 (5 bases). V lost 1 base to trimming and J lost 7 bases, with 14 bases between them. Germline V gene lookup returns CDR1 MNHEY and CDR2 SVGAGI. This CDR3 has 14 amino acids. This CDR3 reads CASSYLPGPVEQYF. The CDR3 region has the DNA TGTGCCAGCAGTTACTTACCAGGGCCGGTTGAGCAGTACTTC.

J is TRBJ1-2 and V is TRBV5-1, with 9 bases lining up with TRBD1. This CDR3 is built from 14 residues. Germline V gene sequence: CDR1 SGHRS, CDR2 YFSETQ. Losses at the gene ends were 4 bases for V and 8 bases for J; bases not matched to a gene: 9. The CDR3 reads CASSQSRDRVGYTF. CDR3 DNA sequence: TGCGCCAGCAGCCAATCCCGGGACAGGGTCGGCTACACCTTC.

In this sample, this clonotype turned up a few times. The CDR3, as DNA: TGTGCCAGCAGCCCTGGGACAGGGGGAACCCAGTACTTC. This codes for CASSPGTGGTQYF. The chain links TRBV11-1 to TRBJ2-7; 11 bases line up with TRBD1. The germline CDR1 and CDR2 sequences are SGHAT and FQDESV (reference sequence). The V and J ends lost 5 bases and 10 bases, in that order; junction bases with no gene match: 7. The length of the CDR3 is 13 residues.

This clonotype came up a few times. This chain connects TRBV2 to TRBJ2-3; D perhaps matches TRBD2 (5 bases). Germline V CDR1 and CDR2: SNHLY, FYNNEI. The CDR3 extends over 11 amino acids. The V gene lost 7 bases and the J gene lost 9 bases, with 11 bases spanning the gap. The CDR3 protein is CASISEVTQYF. CDR3 bases: TGTGCCAGCATTAGCGAGGTAACGCAGTATTTT.

V usage is TRBV6-5 and J usage is TRBJ1-2; weak D call: TRBD1 (5 bases). The CDR3 runs 15 residues. V was cut by 0 bases and J by 3 bases, with 11 bases left in between. Germline V gives CDR1 MNHEY, CDR2 SVGAGI. The CDR3 region is CASSYSATGHYGYTF. The CDR3 nucleotides read TGTGCCAGCAGTTACTCAGCCACAGGTCACTATGGCTACACCTTC.

The chain uses TRBV5-5 and TRBJ2-5, with 12 nucleotides matching TRBD2. CDR1 is SGHKS and CDR2 is YYEKEE in the germline V gene (reference sequence). The CDR3 loop spans 16 amino acids. Losses at the gene ends were 4 bases for V and 5 bases for J; bases not matched to a gene: 9. DNA for the CDR3: TGTGCCAGCAGCAAAGTCCTAGCGGGGGGGCTGGAGACCCAGTACTTC. Protein product: CASSKVLAGGLETQYF.

The chain couples TRBV6-2 or TRBV6-3 to TRBJ1-1, with TRBD1 identical over 7 bases. Unmatched junction bases numbered 5, after V lost 6 bases and J lost 4 bases. CDR3 length: 13 residues. The germline gives CDR1 MNHEY, CDR2 SVGEGT. The chain's CDR3 is CASRTGTVTEAFF. The CDR3 coding sequence is TGTGCCAGCAGAACCGGGACAGTCACTGAAGCTTTCTTT.

V and J are TRBV29-1 and TRBJ2-1; no firm D call. Gene TRBJ2-7 matches the end of the DNA better, so the J call may be wrong. Germline-derived CDR1 and CDR2 are SQVTM and ANQGSEA. This CDR3 spans 15 amino acids. The CDR3 region has the DNA TGCAGCGTTGAGTATAGGGCGGATTCCTACAATGAGCAGTACTTC. Its translation is CSVEYRADSYNEQYF.

This clonotype was seen more than once but under ten times. V usage is TRBV6-2 or TRBV6-3 and J usage is TRBJ2-3; D is uncertain. The CDR3 is 14 amino acids. V dropped 6 bases and J dropped 5 bases, with 15 bases sitting between them. CDR1 and CDR2 from the germline V gene are MNHEY and SVGEGT. This CDR3 is CASSRNPSRDTQYF. CDR3 bases: TGTGCCAGCAGCCGGAATCCTTCTAGAGATACGCAGTATTTT.

The J gene is TRBJ1-4, the V gene TRBV12-5, with TRBD1 matching 9 bases. J was trimmed by 2 bases and V by 4 bases; bases with no gene match: 2. Germline values: CDR1 LGHNT, CDR2 FRNRAP. The CDR3 is 15 residues long. The CDR3: CASGSGQGTNEKLFF. The DNA of the CDR3 is TGTGCTAGTGGTTCGGGACAGGGTACTAATGAAAAACTGTTTTTT. Supplemented by reference TRBV12-5 and TRBJ1-4, the full variable domain reads DARVTQTPRHKVTEMGQEVTMRCQPILGHNTVFWYRQTMMQGLELLAYFRNRAPLDDSGMPKDRFSAEMPDATLATLKIQPSEPRDSAVYFCASGSGQGTNEKLFFGSGTQLSVL.

This clonotype was recorded a few times. This chain uses TRBV20-1 with TRBJ1-5; D might be TRBD1 (5 bases). V was pared by 4 bases and J by 5 bases, with 15 bases between. The CDR3 runs to 14 residues. Germline V CDR1 and CDR2: DFQATT, SNEGSKA (reference sequence). The CDR3 DNA reads as TGCAGTGCTACCCCGGGACCCCGGGATCAGCCCCAGCATTTT. This gives the protein CSATPGPRDQPQHF.

The chain has TRBV19 and TRBJ1-2; D is ambiguous. The germline CDR1 and CDR2 sequences are LNHDA and SQIVND (reference sequence). V was pared by 6 bases and J by 8 bases, with 16 bases between. The CDR3 runs 13 residues. DNA for the CDR3: TGTGCCAGTAGCCCCCCAAGGGCAGAAGGCTACACCTTC. It yields the protein CASSPPRAEGYTF.

This clonotype was detected only once. The chain combines TRBV20-1 with TRBJ2-5, with unresolved D. The germline V gene encodes CDR1 DFQATT and CDR2 SNEGSKA (reference sequence). The CDR3 runs 14 residues. Trimming removed 5 bases at V and 5 bases at J, with 18 bases between. The CDR3 coding sequence is TGCAGTGCTTGTTACAGAGGCGAGATGGAGACCCAGTACTTC. Translated, it gives CSACYRGEMETQYF.

Worth noting for this clonotype: A junction boundary mismatches the germline segment, possibly from a read error. The rearrangement uses TRBV7-2 and TRBJ2-1; 12 positions match TRBD2. Germline CDR1 is SGHTA and CDR2 is FQGNSA. This CDR3 spans 16 amino acids. The CDR3, as DNA: TGTGTCAGCAGCGGACTAGCGGGGCCCCGCTACAATGAGCAGTTCTTC. Protein: CVSSGLAGPRYNEQFF.

The chain combines TRBV7-3 with TRBJ2-7, with TRBD1 identical over 7 bases. This CDR3 has 13 amino acids. The V gene end was trimmed by 3 bases and the J gene end by 9 bases; junction bases not matched to a gene: 8. CDR1 is SGHTA, CDR2 FQGTGA, per germline. The chain's CDR3 is CASSLTGSNVQYF. In DNA, the CDR3 is TGTGCCAGCAGCTTGACAGGGTCGAACGTGCAGTACTTC.

This clonotype was detected many times. The germline gene is not matched at one end of the junction; a read error may be the cause. The V gene is TRBV5-1, the J gene TRBJ2-3; 8 bases are shared with TRBD2. The CDR3 contains 15 residues. Germline V lookup: CDR1 SGHRS, CDR2 YFSETQ. In DNA form, the CDR3 reads TGTGCCAGCAGCTTAGCGGGGCAGAGCACAGATACGCAGTATTTT. It codes for CASSLAGQSTDTQYF.

The rearrangement uses TRBV11-2 and TRBJ2-1; 7 nucleotides match TRBD2. Germline CDR1 is SGHAT and CDR2 is FQNNGV. Trimming took 5 bases from V and 7 from J; bases not matched to a gene: 14. This CDR3 region has 16 residues. The CDR3 nucleotides read TGTGCCAGCAGCCCCAAGGGGAGGGGACTTGGAAATGAGCAGTTCTTC. Translation gives CASSPKGRGLGNEQFF.

V usage is TRBV28 and J usage is TRBJ2-4; 7 bases fit TRBD2. The ends lost 3 bases at V and 13 bases at J; junction bases unmatched: 15. Germline V gene lookup returns CDR1 MDHEN and CDR2 SYDVKM. This CDR3 contains 15 residues. The CDR3 nucleotides are TGTGCCAGCAGTTTCTCCGACAACCTACGGGGGGAGCAGTACTTC. It translates to CASSFSDNLRGEQYF.